These 2 T cell receptor beta chains originate from one sample sequenced in a study of tissue T cells after allogeneic stem cell transplantation. Sequencing used immunoSEQ multiplex PCR; TCRdb keeps in-frame clones, though not all of them. The sample shows 2,900 or so clones, around 43% of them seen only once. Documented time point: mouse harvest day 14 after allogeneic transplant. Each mouse received 10^7 T-cell-depleted marrow cells plus 10^6 splenic CD5+ T cells by tail vein. Material for sequencing was gut tissue. The receptors come from a female BALB/c mouse given C57BL/6 T cells with graft-versus-host disease after an allogeneic hematopoietic cell transplant.

A word on this clone: The germline and genes are mouse ones. With the read ending 1 residue before the CDR3 end, the germline J gene is used to fill in that end. This chain links TRBV26 with TRBJ1-2; no clear D gene. V dropped 5 bases and J dropped 0 bases, with 7 bases sitting between them. CDR3 length: 13 amino acids. CDR1 and CDR2 from the germline V gene are KGHPV and FQNQEV (reference sequence). CDR3 protein: CASSSTTNSDYTF. Incomplete CDR3 DNA: TGTGCCAGCAGTTCGACAACAAACTCCGACTACACC.

With regard to this clone: These gene names are mouse names. With the read ending 1 residue before the CDR3 end, the germline J gene is used to fill in that end. The V gene is TRBV26, the J gene TRBJ1-1; tentatively, D is TRBD1 (6 bases). Trimming took off 6 bases at V and 4 bases at J, with 6 bases between the two ends. CDR1 is KGHPV, CDR2 FQNQEV, per germline (reference sequence). The CDR3 sequence is 11 residues long. CDR3 sequence reads: CASSRGTEVFF. The sequenced CDR3 bases are TGTGCCAGCAGCAGGGGCACAGAAGTCTTC.